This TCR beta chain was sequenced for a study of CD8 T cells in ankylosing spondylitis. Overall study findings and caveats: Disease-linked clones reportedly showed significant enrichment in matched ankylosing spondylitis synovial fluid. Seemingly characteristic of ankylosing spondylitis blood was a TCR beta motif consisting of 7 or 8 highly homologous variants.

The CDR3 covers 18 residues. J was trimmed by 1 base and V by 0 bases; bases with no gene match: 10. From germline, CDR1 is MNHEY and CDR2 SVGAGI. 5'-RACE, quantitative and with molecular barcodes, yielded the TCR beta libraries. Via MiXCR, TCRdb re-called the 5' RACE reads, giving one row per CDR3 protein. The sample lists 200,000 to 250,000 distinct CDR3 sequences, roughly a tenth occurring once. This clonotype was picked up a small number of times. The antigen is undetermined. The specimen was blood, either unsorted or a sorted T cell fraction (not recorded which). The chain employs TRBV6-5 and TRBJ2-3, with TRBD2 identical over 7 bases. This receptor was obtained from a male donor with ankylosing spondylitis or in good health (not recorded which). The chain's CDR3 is CASSYSPFGAGGTDTQYF. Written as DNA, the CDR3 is TGTGCCAGCAGTTACTCGCCCTTTGGTGCGGGGGGCACAGATACGCAGTATTTT.